This T cell receptor (beta chain) originates from a study of blood T cell repertoires in COVID-19. The table came from immunoSEQ multiplex PCR; TCRdb's copy has only in-frame clones and leaves some out. The sample comprises 210,000 or so clones, nearly 90% of which are singletons, and 10% to 12% rests with the top ten. Cohorts were determined from participant-reported clinical history. V was pared by 6 bases and J by 0 bases, with 14 bases of the junction left unmatched. Per the germline V gene, CDR1 is SNHLY and CDR2 is FYNNEI. CDR3 length: 18 residues. This TCR derives from a man under 40 who had recovered from COVID-19. Source material: PBMCs or T cells enriched from blood (not recorded which). The chain joins TRBV2 to TRBJ2-4; TRBD1 aligns across 7 bases. CDR3 nucleotide sequence: TGTGCCAGCAGAGGACAGGACCGAATGTTACTAGCCAAAAACATTCAGTACTTC. Encoded protein: CASRGQDRMLLAKNIQYF.